Included here is one T cell receptor (beta chain) sequence, with context. Its antigen is undetermined. Produced via immunoSEQ multiplex PCR; TCRdb's table is partial and in-frame only. The sample contains 150,000 to 200,000 clones, around 85% of which appear only once. The entry originates in a study of cytomegalovirus exposure and HLA in healthy donors. Study-wide context: A subsequent analysis reported that the 95 to 150 validation repertoires were produced on the same platform that had also been used for the 600 to 800 first-cohort repertoires.

General study findings and limits: Reportedly, cytomegalovirus status was diagnosed with high sensitivity and specificity. That first-cohort TCR clusters tended to co-occur in the approximately 110 validation repertoires was found in a later analysis.

Germline V lookup: CDR1 ENHRY, CDR2 SYGVKD. This CDR3 comprises 14 residues. The V end lost 3 bases, the J end lost 8 bases, and 16 bases lay between the germline ends. Sequencing used PBMCs. The sequence derives from a man aged 18 to 30 in good health and CMV-seropositive. V gene TRBV10-3 combines with J gene TRBJ1-2; a possible D gene is TRBD1 (6 bases). CDR3 region: CAISDQTQGGGYTF. CDR3 DNA sequence: TGTGCCATCAGTGACCAAACACAGGGTGGGGGCTACACCTTC.